The present T cell receptor (beta chain) was sequenced within a study of memory CD4+ T cells and cytomegalovirus serostatus. On the study more broadly: Healthy Belgian adult donors included roughly nine CMV-positive and 24 CMV-negative people.

Single viable CD3+CD4+CD8-CD45RO+ cells were sorted as the memory CD4+ T cells. CD4+ T cells were isolated by positive magnetic selection. Germline V gives CDR1 SGHAT, CDR2 FQNNGV. V lost 2 bases, J lost 4 bases, and 3 bases lay in between. This CDR3 region has 12 residues. General observations from the study: The CMV-associated TCR signature appears largely within the CD4+ memory repertoire.

Authors' methods: After removing out-of-frame reads, 2,204,828 distinct TCRbeta sequences remained. Produced via immunoSEQ multiplex PCR; TCRdb's table is partial and in-frame only. V, J and clone size are taken as reported in that table, and D and trimming were inferred from the DNA itself. Of around 50,000 clones in the sample, 80% to 90% were seen once. With regard to this clone: Its matching antigen is unknown.

The chain links TRBV11-2 to TRBJ2-4; D unclear. The sequenced sample was memory CD4+ T cells from blood. This clonotype was sampled from an adult in good health and CMV-seronegative. The CDR3 bases are TGTGCCAGCAGCTTAACAAAAAACATTCAGTACTTC. Translation gives CASSLTKNIQYF.